This TCR beta chain was sequenced in a study of CD8+CD57+ T cells in acquired aplastic anemia. Study overall: Isolated CD4+ and CD8+ cells, once sorted, yielded DNA averaging 3.2 ug. Healthy donor sequencing depth: approximately 9.9 million CD4+, some 11 million CD8+ reads.

TCR beta VDJ combinations and CDR3 sequences were profiled from genomic DNA. TCRdb reanalysed the reads using MiXCR and keeps one entry per CDR3 protein. The table shows just over 400,000 distinct CDR3 sequences, with about two thirds occurring only once. Whole-study findings and limits: Overlap between patients and controls comprised twenty-nine CD8+ CDR3 sequences.

CDR3 length: 15 amino acids. The V gene's germline CDR1 is SEHNR and CDR2 FQNEAQ (reference sequence). This clonotype was seen only a few times. Its target is unknown. At one end the junction does not follow the germline gene, possibly because of a read error. The sequence derives from a human donor in good health, serving as a control. The rearrangement links TRBV7-9 to TRBJ2-3, with D unclear. The sample comprised sorted CD4+, CD8+, or CD8+CD57+ T cells (not recorded which) from PBMCs. CDR3 sequence (DNA): TGTGCCAGCAGCTTAGCCGGGCTCAGCACGGATACGCAGTATTTT. The encoded protein is CASSLAGLSTDTQYF.